This TCR beta chain was recovered during a study of regulatory T cells in long-lasting Graves disease. Whole-study results and caveats: Relative to newly diagnosed Graves' patients, persistent ones had lower TCR diversity.

Arm-PCR of CDR3 regions and iRepertoire HTBI primers were used to build TCR beta libraries. Via MiXCR, TCRdb re-called the multiplex PCR reads, giving one row per CDR3 protein. The repertoire has 400,000 to 500,000 distinct CDR3 sequences, approximately 22% of them found once; the top ten carry more than 13%. There are a few counts of this clonotype. Its antigen is unknown. Trimming cost V 3 bases and J 3 bases; bases outside gene matches: 19. CDR1 LNHDA and CDR2 SQIVND come from the germline V gene (reference sequence). The CDR3 is made up of 21 amino acids. Sample time point: persistent/refractory GD, antithyroid drugs over 5 years with positive TRAb. Construction of the TCR library relied on RNA isolated from PBMCs. Diagnosing Graves' disease relied on the American Thyroid Association guidelines.

This TCR came from a female donor with Graves disease. The specimen was peripheral blood mononuclear cells (PBMCs), collected when the disease was refractory, from a patient treated with antithyroid drugs. The V gene is TRBV19, the J gene TRBJ2-1, with 11 bases lining up with TRBD2. Written as DNA, the CDR3 is TGTGCCAGTAGTATGCCCGGCGGTGGAACTAGCGGGAGAGGGTTCTACAATGAGCAGTTCTTC. This translates into CASSMPGGGTSGRGFYNEQFF.